This T cell receptor beta chain was sequenced for a study of Ad26.COV2.S vaccination and SARS-CoV-2 variants. In germline, CDR1 is SGDLS, CDR2 YYNGEE. The CDR3 spans 15 residues. With 0 bases removed from V and 0 bases from J, the gap between germline ends came to 7 bases. Points on this clone: The sample holds other DNA sequences that translate to the same CDR3.

As to treatment: around 19 received Ad26.COV2.S at low or high dose, single or two shots; about 5 received placebo; per-sample allocation not given. Repertoires come from day 63 after the first vaccine or placebo injection. Libraries were prepared by immunoSEQ multiplex PCR; TCRdb keeps only in-frame clonotypes and omits some of them. The data show just over 350,000 clones, 85% seen once. The chain has TRBV9 and TRBJ2-1, with a weak D call TRBD2 (6 bases). This specimen was peripheral blood, taken in a trial of Ad26.COV2.S vaccine versus placebo. The TCR originated in a person between 18 and 60 years old who received the Ad26.COV2.S COVID-19 vaccine or a placebo. The CDR3 DNA reads TGTGCCAGCAGCGTAGCCGGGGGCTCCTACAATGAGCAGTTCTTC. It encodes CASSVAGGSYNEQFF. The complete variable domain, with remaining parts taken from reference TRBV9 and TRBJ2-1, reads DSGVTQTPKHLITATGQRVTLRCSPRSGDLSVYWYQQSLDQGLQFLIQYYNGEERAKGNILERFSAQQFPDLHSELNLSSLELGDSALYFCASSVAGGSYNEQFFGPGTRLTVL.